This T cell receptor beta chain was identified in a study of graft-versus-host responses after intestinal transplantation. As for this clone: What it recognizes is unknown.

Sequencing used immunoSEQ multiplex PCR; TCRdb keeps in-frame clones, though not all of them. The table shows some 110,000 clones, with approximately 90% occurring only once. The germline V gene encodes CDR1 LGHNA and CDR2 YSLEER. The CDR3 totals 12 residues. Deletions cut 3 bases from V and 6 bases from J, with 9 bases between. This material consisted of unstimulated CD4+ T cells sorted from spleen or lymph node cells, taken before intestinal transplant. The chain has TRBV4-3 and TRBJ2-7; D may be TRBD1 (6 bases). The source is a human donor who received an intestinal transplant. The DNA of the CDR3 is TGCGCCAGCAGCCAGGGACATCTCGAGCAGTACTTC. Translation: CASSQGHLEQYF.